The 9 T cell receptor beta chains listed next were all sequenced from one sample in a study of cytomegalovirus exposure and HLA in healthy donors. PCR amplification relied on 60 Vbeta primers (plus 13 Jbeta primers). Data came from immunoSEQ multiplex PCR; TCRdb stores just in-frame clones and leaves some out. Of roughly 180,000 clones listed, 76% are singletons. Source material: PBMCs. These receptors were collected from a woman between 25 and 40 years old in good health and CMV-seropositive.

The J gene is TRBJ2-5, the V gene TRBV29-1, with 8 bases matching TRBD1. Germline V gene sequence: CDR1 SQVTM, CDR2 ANQGSEA. The CDR3 runs 14 residues. The ends lost 3 bases at V and 5 bases at J; junction bases unmatched: 8. CDR3 DNA sequence: TGCAGCGTTGACCCGACAGGGGTGCGGGAGACCCAGTACTTC. Translation: CSVDPTGVRETQYF.

The genes are TRBV4-3 and TRBJ2-7, with 8 bases lining up with TRBD1. Trimming at V came to 2 bases and at J to 9 bases, leaving 12 bases not matched to a gene. CDR1 is LGHNA, CDR2 YSLEER, per germline. The CDR3 contains 15 residues. The CDR3: CASSQYSGTGGVQYF. As DNA, the CDR3 is TGCGCCAGCAGCCAATATTCCGGGACAGGAGGGGTGCAGTACTTC.

The rearrangement uses TRBV13 and TRBJ2-7; the match to TRBD1 covers 11 bases. V trimming: 4 bases; J trimming: 3 bases; junction bases outside the gene matches: 2. The CDR3 has 14 amino acids. Germline V gene lookup returns CDR1 PRHDT and CDR2 FYEKMQ (reference sequence). The CDR3 nucleotides are TGTGCCAGCAGCTCGGGGACAGGGGGCTACGAGCAGTACTTC. Amino acid sequence: CASSSGTGGYEQYF. The variable domain in full, with the rest retrieved from reference TRBV13 and TRBJ2-7, is AAGVIQSPRHLIKEKRETATLKCYPIPRHDTVYWYQQGPGQDPQFLISFYEKMQSDKGSIPDRFSAQQFSDYHSELNMSSLELGDSALYFCASSSGTGGYEQYFGPGTRLTVT.

V gene TRBV5-1 combines with J gene TRBJ2-5; the match to TRBD1 covers 9 bases. The tail of the sequence fits TRBJ2-7 better, so the J call may be wrong. The length of the CDR3 is 14 residues. Germline assignment: CDR1 SGHRS and CDR2 YFSETQ. The CDR3 sequence: CASSWGQGPYEQYF. The CDR3 DNA sequence: TGCGCCAGCAGCTGGGGACAGGGCCCCTACGAGCAGTACTTC.

This chain uses TRBV19 with TRBJ1-6, with D maybe TRBD1 (6 bases). The V gene lost 2 bases and the J gene lost 7 bases, with 9 bases spanning the gap. CDR3 length: 14 residues. Germline V lookup: CDR1 LNHDA, CDR2 SQIVND (reference sequence). CDR3 nucleotides: TGTGCCAGTAGTATACGAGACAGGAATTCACCCCTCCACTTT. Translating it yields CASSIRDRNSPLHF.

The chain joins TRBV9 to TRBJ2-6; the match to TRBD2 covers 9 bases. The CDR3 loop spans 18 amino acids. The germline gives CDR1 SGDLS, CDR2 YYNGEE. V gave up 1 base and J gave up 1 base; unmatched junction bases: 6. CDR3 nucleotide sequence: TGTGCCAGCAGCGTATCGGGCGGGGGGGGGTCTGGGGCCAACGTCCTGACTTTC. This gives the protein CASSVSGGGGSGANVLTF. The full variable domain, with the rest looked up from reference TRBV9 and TRBJ2-6, is DSGVTQTPKHLITATGQRVTLRCSPRSGDLSVYWYQQSLDQGLQFLIQYYNGEERAKGNILERFSAQQFPDLHSELNLSSLELGDSALYFCASSVSGGGGSGANVLTFGAGSRLTVL.

The J gene is TRBJ2-7, the V gene TRBV28; 12 bases map to TRBD2. V was pared by 3 bases and J by 4 bases, with 10 bases of the junction left unmatched. CDR3 length: 17 amino acids. Germline V gives CDR1 MDHEN, CDR2 SYDVKM. The CDR3, as DNA: TGTGCCAGCAGTTTTTGGCTAGCGGGGGGGCGACGGTACGAGCAGTACTTC. Protein: CASSFWLAGGRRYEQYF.

About this clone itself: This sample also contains other DNA sequences that code for the same CDR3. The chain is built from TRBV9 and TRBJ2-3, with 8 bases that match TRBD1. V gave up 2 bases and J gave up 3 bases; unmatched junction bases: 5. Germline values: CDR1 SGDLS, CDR2 YYNGEE. The CDR3 runs 15 residues. CDR3 DNA sequence: TGTGCCAGCAGCGTCGACAGGGGTGGGACAGATACGCAGTATTTT. Amino acid sequence: CASSVDRGGTDTQYF.

The rearrangement joins TRBV19 to TRBJ2-1; D unclear. The CDR3 extends over 14 amino acids. V was cut by 3 bases and J by 7 bases, with 13 bases left in between. CDR1 is LNHDA, CDR2 SQIVND, per germline (reference sequence). The DNA of the CDR3 is TGTGCCAGTAGTATGCCGCTGACAAGAAATGAGCAGTTCTTC. Residues: CASSMPLTRNEQFF.